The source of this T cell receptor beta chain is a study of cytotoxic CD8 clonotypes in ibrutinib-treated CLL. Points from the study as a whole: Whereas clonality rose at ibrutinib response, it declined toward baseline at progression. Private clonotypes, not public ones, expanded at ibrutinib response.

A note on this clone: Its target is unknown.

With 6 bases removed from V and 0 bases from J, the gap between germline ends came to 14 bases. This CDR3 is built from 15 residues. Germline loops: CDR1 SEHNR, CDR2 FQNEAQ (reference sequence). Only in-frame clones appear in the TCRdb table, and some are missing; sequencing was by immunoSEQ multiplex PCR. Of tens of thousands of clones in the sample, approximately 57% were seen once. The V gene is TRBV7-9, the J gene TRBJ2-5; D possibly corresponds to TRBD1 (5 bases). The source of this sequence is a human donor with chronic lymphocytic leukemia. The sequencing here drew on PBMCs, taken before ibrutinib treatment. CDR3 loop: CASSRWGRHQETQYF. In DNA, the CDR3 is TGTGCCAGCAGTAGGTGGGGCCGCCACCAAGAGACCCAGTACTTC.